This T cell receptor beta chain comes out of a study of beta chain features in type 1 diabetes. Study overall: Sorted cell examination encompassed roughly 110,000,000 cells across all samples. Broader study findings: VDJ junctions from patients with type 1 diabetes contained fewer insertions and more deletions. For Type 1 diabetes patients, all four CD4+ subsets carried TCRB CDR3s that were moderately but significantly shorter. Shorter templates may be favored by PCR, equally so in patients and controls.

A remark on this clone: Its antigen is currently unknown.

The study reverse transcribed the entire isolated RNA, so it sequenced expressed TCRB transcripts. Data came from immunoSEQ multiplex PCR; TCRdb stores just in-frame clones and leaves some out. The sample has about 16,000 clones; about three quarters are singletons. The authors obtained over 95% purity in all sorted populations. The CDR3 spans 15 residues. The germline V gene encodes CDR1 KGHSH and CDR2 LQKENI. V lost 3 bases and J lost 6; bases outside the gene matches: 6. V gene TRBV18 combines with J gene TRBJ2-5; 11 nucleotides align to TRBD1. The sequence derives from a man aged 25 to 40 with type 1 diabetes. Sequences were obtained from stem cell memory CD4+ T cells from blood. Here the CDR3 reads CASSPPGTGGQTQYF. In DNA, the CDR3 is TGTGCCAGCTCACCTCCCGGGACAGGGGGACAGACCCAGTACTTC. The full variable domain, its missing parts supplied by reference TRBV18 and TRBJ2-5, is NAGVMQNPRHLVRRRGQEARLRCSPMKGHSHVYWYRQLPEEGLKFMVYLQKENIIDESGMPKERFSAEFPKEGPSILRIQQVVRGDSAAYFCASSPPGTGGQTQYFGPGTRLLVL.